Sequencing of this T cell receptor (beta chain) was carried out in a study of esophageal squamous cell carcinoma under preoperative chemotherapy. General study findings and limits: Clonal contraction, more than amplification, hit abundant clones after paclitaxel-nedaplatin. After treatment, tumor-infiltrating lymphocytes apparently came partly from blood T cells. Tumor-infiltrating lymphocytes showed no significant post-chemotherapy TCR diversity increase, unlike peripheral T cells.

TCRdb re-derived calls from the PCR reads in MiXCR, one entry per CDR3 protein. This table has around 19,000 distinct CDR3 sequences, 46% appearing once. Germline assignment: CDR1 SGHTA and CDR2 FQGTGA. The CDR3 extends over 14 amino acids. Worth noting for this clonotype: Its antigen is undetermined. One end of the junction does not line up with germline, which may come from a read error.

As for time point: after preoperative PTX-NDP chemotherapy. Preoperative chemotherapy with paclitaxel-nedaplatin was given to patients before surgery. V usage is TRBV7-3 and J usage is TRBJ2-3, with a weak D call TRBD2 (5 bases). Sampling was conducted from a patient given preoperative chemotherapy. This clonotype originated in a human donor with esophageal squamous cell carcinoma. The donor label of this sample is uncertain. The CDR3 sequence is CAGSVPGDRSPQYF. The CDR3 bases are TGTGCGGGGAGCGTCCCCGGTGACCGCTCCCCCCAGTATTTC.